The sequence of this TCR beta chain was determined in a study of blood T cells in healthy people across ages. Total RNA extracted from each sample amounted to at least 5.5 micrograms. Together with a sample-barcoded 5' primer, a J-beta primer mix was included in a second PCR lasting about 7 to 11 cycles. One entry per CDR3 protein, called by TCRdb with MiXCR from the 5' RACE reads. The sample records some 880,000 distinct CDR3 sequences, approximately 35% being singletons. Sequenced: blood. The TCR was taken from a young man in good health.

The CDR3 sequence is CASSQGRAGGADEQYF. The CDR3 DNA reads as TGCGCCAGCAGCCAAGGCCGCGCTGGGGGGGCTGATGAGCAGTACTTC. The J gene is TRBJ2-4, the V gene TRBV4-1, with D possibly being TRBD2 (7 bases). CDR3 length: 16 residues. The germline V gene has CDR1 MGHRA and CDR2 YSYEKL. V lost 1 base, J lost 13 bases, and 23 bases lay in between.